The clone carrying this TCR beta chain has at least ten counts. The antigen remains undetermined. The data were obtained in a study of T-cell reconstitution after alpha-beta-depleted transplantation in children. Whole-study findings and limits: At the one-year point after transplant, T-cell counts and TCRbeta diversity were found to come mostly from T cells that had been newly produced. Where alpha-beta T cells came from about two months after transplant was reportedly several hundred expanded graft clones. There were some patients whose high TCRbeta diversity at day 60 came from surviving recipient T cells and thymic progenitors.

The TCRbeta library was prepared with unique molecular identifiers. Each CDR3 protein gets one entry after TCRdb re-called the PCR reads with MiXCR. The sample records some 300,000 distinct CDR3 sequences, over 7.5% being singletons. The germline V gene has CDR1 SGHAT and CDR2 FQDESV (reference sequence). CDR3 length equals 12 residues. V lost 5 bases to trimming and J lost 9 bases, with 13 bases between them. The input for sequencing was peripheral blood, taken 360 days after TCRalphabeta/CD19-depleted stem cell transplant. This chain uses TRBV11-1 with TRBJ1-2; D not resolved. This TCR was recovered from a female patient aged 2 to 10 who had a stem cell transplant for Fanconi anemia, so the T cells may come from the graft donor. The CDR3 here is CASSEAGSSYTF. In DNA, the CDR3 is TGTGCCAGCAGCGAGGCAGGCAGTAGCTACACCTTC.